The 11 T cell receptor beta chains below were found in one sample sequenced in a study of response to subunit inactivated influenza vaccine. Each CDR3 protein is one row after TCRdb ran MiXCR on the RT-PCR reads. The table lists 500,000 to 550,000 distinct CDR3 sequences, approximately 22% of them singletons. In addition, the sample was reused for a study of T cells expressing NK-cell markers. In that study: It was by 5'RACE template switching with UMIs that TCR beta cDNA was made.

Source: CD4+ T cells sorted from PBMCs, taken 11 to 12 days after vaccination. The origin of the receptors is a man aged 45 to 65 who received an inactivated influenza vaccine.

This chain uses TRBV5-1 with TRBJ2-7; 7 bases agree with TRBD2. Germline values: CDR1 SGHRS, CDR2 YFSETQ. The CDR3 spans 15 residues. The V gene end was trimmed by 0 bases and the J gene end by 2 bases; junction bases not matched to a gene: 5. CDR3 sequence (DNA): TGCGCCAGCAGCTTGGTGGGTAGCGGGCCCTACGAGCAGTACTTC. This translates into CASSLVGSGPYEQYF. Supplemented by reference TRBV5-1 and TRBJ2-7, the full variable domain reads KAGVTQTPRYLIKTRGQQVTLSCSPISGHRSVSWYQQTPGQGLQFLFEYFSETQRNKGNFPGRFSGRQFSNSRSEMNVSTLELGDSALYLCASSLVGSGPYEQYFGPGTRLTVT.

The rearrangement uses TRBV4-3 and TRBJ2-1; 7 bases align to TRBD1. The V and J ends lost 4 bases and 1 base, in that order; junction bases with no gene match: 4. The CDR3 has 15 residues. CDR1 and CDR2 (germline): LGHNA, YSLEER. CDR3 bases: TGCGCCAGCAGCCGCACACAGGGGTCCTACAATGAGCAGTTCTTC. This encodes CASSRTQGSYNEQFF.

The CDR3 bases are TGCGCCAGCAGCTTGGGAGGGGGCCAAGGCGAGACCCAGTACTTC. It translates to CASSLGGGQGETQYF. This chain joins TRBV5-1 and TRBJ2-5; 7 nucleotides line up with TRBD1. V dropped 0 bases and J dropped 5; count of bases not matched to a gene: 7. Germline loops: CDR1 SGHRS, CDR2 YFSETQ. The CDR3 runs 15 residues.

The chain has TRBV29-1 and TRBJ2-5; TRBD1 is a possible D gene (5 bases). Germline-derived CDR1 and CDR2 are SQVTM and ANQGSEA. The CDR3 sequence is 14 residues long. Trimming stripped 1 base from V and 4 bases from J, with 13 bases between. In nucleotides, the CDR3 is TGCAGCGTTGAAGCAGGGTCGGTTGGAGAGACCCAGTACTTC. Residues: CSVEAGSVGETQYF. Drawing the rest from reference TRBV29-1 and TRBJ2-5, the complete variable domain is SAVISQKPSRDICQRGTSLTIQCQVDSQVTMMFWYRQQPGQSLTLIATANQGSEATYESGFVIDKFPISRPNLTFSTLTVSNMSPEDSSIYLCSVEAGSVGETQYFGPGTRLLVL.

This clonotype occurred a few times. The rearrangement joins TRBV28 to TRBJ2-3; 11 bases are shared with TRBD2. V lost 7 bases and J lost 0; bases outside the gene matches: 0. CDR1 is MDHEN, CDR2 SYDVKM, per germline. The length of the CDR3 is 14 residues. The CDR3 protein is CASIAGGSTDTQYF. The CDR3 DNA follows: TGTGCCAGCATAGCGGGGGGGAGCACAGATACGCAGTATTTT.

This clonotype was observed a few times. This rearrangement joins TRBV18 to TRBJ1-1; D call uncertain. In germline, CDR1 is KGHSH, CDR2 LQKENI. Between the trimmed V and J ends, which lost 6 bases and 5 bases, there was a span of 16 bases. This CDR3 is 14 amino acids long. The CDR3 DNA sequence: TGTGCCAGCTCTCGCGACGTACAGAGAACTGAAGCTTTCTTT. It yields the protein CASSRDVQRTEAFF.

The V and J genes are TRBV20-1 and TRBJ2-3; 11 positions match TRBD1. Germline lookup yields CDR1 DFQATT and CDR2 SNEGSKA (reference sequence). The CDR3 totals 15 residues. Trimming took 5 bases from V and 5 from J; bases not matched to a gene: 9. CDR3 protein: CSALPDRGLRDTQYF. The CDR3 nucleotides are TGCAGTGCTCTCCCGGACAGGGGGCTTCGAGATACGCAGTATTTT.

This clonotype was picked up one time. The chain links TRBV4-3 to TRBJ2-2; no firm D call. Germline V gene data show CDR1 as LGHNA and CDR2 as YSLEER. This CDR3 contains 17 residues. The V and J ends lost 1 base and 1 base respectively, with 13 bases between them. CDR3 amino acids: CASSQADLGLNTGELFF. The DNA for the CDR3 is TGCGCCAGCAGCCAAGCCGATTTGGGGTTGAACACCGGGGAGCTGTTTTTT.

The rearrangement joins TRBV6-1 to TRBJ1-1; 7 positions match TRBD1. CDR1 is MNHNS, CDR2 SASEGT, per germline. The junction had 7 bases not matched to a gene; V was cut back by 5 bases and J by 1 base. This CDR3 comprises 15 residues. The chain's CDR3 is CASSKGTATNTEAFF. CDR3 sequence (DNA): TGTGCCAGCAGTAAAGGGACAGCGACGAACACTGAAGCTTTCTTT.

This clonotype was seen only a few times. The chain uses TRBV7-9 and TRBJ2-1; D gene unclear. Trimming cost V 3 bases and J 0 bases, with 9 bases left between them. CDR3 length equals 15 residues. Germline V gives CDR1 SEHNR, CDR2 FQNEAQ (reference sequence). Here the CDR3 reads CASSFGLTSYNEQFF. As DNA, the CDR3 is TGTGCCAGCAGCTTCGGTCTAACCTCCTACAATGAGCAGTTCTTC.

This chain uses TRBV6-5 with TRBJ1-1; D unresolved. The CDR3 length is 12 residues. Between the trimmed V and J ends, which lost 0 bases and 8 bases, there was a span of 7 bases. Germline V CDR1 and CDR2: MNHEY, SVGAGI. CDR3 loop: CASSYSIREAFF. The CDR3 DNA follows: TGTGCCAGCAGTTACTCGATAAGGGAAGCTTTCTTT.